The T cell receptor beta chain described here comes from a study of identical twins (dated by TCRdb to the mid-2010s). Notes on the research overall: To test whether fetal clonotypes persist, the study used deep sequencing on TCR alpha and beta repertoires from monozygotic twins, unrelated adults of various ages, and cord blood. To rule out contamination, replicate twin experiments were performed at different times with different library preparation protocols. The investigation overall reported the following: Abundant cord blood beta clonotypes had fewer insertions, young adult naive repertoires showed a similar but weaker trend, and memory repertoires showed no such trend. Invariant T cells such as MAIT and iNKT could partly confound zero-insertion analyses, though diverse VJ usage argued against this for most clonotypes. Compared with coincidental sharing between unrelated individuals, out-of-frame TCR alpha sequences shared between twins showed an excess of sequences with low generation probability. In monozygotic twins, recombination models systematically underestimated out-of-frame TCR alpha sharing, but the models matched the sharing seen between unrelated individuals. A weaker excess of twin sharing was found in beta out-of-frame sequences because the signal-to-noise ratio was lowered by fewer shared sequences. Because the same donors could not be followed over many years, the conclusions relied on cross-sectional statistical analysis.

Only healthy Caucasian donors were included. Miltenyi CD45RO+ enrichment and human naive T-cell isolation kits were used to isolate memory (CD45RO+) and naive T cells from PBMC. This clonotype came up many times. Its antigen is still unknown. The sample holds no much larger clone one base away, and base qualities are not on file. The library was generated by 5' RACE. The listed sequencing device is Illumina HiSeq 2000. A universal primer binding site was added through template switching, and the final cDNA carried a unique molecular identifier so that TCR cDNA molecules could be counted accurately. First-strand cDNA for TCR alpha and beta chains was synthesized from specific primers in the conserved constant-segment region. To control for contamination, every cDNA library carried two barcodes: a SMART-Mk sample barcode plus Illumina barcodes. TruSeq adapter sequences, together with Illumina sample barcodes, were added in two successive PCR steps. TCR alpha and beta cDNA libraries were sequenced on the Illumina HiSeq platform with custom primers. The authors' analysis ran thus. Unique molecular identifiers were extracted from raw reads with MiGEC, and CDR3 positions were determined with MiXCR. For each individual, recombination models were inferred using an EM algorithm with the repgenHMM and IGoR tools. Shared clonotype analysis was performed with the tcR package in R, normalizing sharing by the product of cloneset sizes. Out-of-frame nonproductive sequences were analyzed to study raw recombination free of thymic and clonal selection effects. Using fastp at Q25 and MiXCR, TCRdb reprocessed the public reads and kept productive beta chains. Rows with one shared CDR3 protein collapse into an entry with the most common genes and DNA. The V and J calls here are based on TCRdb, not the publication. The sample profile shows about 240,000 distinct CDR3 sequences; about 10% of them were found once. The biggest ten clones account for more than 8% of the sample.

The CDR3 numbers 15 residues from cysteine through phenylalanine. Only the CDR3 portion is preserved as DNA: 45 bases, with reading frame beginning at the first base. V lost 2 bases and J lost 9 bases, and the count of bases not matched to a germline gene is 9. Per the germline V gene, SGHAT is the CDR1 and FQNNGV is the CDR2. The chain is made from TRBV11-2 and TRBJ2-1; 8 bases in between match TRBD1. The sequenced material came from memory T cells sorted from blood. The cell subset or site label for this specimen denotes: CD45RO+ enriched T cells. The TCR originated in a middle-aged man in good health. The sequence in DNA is TGTGCCAGCAGCTTATCATCCAGGGGGCATGGTGAGCAGTTCTTC. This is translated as CASSLSSRGHGEQFF.